The rows below give T cell receptor beta chains drawn from one sample of a study of a mutant IDH1 vaccine in newly diagnosed glioma. These receptors have no known antigen. Sequencing used immunoSEQ multiplex PCR; TCRdb keeps in-frame clones, though not all of them. This sample has around 76,000 clones; around 85% occur once, and the top ten carry roughly 0.74%. The input for sequencing was PBMCs, taken from a glioma patient whose treatment included an IDH1 peptide vaccine. The source of these receptors is a woman aged 45-65 years with glioma. Each CDR3 is given with its conserved first and last residue. The D gene is left open where the match is weak. Clone size is not always given. Where it is, it says once, few, many or a class for expanded clones.

j_gene: TRBJ2-2
abundance: NA
d_gene: TRBD2
v_gene: TRBV28
CDR3nt: TGTGCCAGCAGCCCAGCGGGAGGAAAGGGCGGGGAGCTGTTTTTT
CDR3aa: CASSPAGGKGGELFF

j_gene: TRBJ2-7
abundance: NA
d_gene: NA
v_gene: TRBV30
CDR3nt: TGTGCCTGGAGTCCCTCAACCCCAGGGATCGGCTACGAGCAGTACTTC
CDR3aa: CAWSPSTPGIGYEQYF

j_gene: TRBJ1-1
abundance: NA
d_gene: TRBD1
v_gene: TRBV19
CDR3nt: TGTGCCAGTAACCTCGGACAGGGTAGTAGCACTGAAGCTTTCTTT
CDR3aa: CASNLGQGSSTEAFF

j_gene: TRBJ2-3
abundance: NA
d_gene: NA
v_gene: TRBV11-2
CDR3nt: TGTGCCAGCAGCTTAGATCCAGACCGACTAGTTTATACGCAGTATTTT
CDR3aa: CASSLDPDRLVYTQYF

j_gene: TRBJ2-7
abundance: NA
d_gene: NA
v_gene: TRBV11-3
CDR3nt: TGTGCCAGCGATGTCTGCCGGGATCGGGGGACCTACGAGCAGTACTTC
CDR3aa: CASDVCRDRGTYEQYF

j_gene: TRBJ2-7
abundance: few
d_gene: NA
v_gene: TRBV6-5
CDR3nt: TGTGCCAGCAGCGACTACGAGCAGTACTTC
CDR3aa: CASSDYEQYF

j_gene: TRBJ1-1
abundance: few
d_gene: NA
v_gene: TRBV29-1
CDR3nt: TGCAGGGGTAGGCAGGGCAACACTGAAGCTTTCTTT
CDR3aa: CRGRQGNTEAFF

j_gene: TRBJ2-1
abundance: NA
d_gene: NA
v_gene: TRBV10-1
CDR3nt: TGCGCCAGCAGCGAAAGGCGCAGTACCTACAATGAGCAGTTCTTC
CDR3aa: CASSERRSTYNEQFF

j_gene: TRBJ2-1
abundance: once
d_gene: NA
v_gene: TRBV5-1
CDR3nt: TGCGCCAGCGGGAGAGGCCATGAGCAGTTCTTC
CDR3aa: CASGRGHEQFF

j_gene: TRBJ2-5
abundance: NA
d_gene: TRBD2
v_gene: TRBV5-4
CDR3nt: TGTGCCAGCAGCCCCACTAGCGGGAGGGCCGGAGGTGAGACCCAGTACTTC
CDR3aa: CASSPTSGRAGGETQYF

j_gene: TRBJ1-1
abundance: NA
d_gene: NA
v_gene: TRBV12-5
CDR3nt: TGTGCTAGTGTCCCCCAGGAGGGGAACACTGAAGCTTTCTTT
CDR3aa: CASVPQEGNTEAFF

j_gene: TRBJ1-6
abundance: NA
d_gene: NA
v_gene: TRBV27
CDR3nt: TGTGCCACCAGACGGACTTATAATTCACCCCTCCACTTT
CDR3aa: CATRRTYNSPLHF

j_gene: TRBJ1-5
abundance: NA
d_gene: NA
v_gene: TRBV19
CDR3nt: TGTGCCAGTAGTATGTGGGGCAATCAGCCCCAGCATTTT
CDR3aa: CASSMWGNQPQHF

j_gene: TRBJ2-7
abundance: NA
d_gene: TRBD1
v_gene: TRBV9
CDR3nt: TGTGCCAGCAATCAGGGGGCCTTAAGCAACGAGCAGTACTTC
CDR3aa: CASNQGALSNEQYF

j_gene: TRBJ2-7
abundance: NA
d_gene: NA
v_gene: TRBV10-3
CDR3nt: TGTGCCATCAGTGACAGGGCCTCCTACGAGCAGTACTTC
CDR3aa: CAISDRASYEQYF

j_gene: TRBJ1-1
abundance: once
d_gene: NA
v_gene: TRBV19
CDR3nt: TGTGCCAGCCCAGCGGGGTGGAGGACTGAAGCTTTCTTT
CDR3aa: CASPAGWRTEAFF

j_gene: TRBJ1-1
abundance: few
d_gene: TRBD1
v_gene: TRBV5-1
CDR3nt: TGCGCCAGCGGCGGACAGGGGGCTACTGAAGCTTTCTTT
CDR3aa: CASGGQGATEAFF

j_gene: TRBJ2-3
abundance: NA
d_gene: NA
v_gene: TRBV7-8
CDR3nt: TGTGCCAGCAGCCTTGAGTGGGATACGCAGTATTTT
CDR3aa: CASSLEWDTQYF

j_gene: TRBJ1-1
abundance: NA
d_gene: NA
v_gene: TRBV28
CDR3nt: TGTGCCAGCAGTTTATACAGGAACACTGAAGCTTTCTTT
CDR3aa: CASSLYRNTEAFF

j_gene: TRBJ2-7
abundance: medium-sized
d_gene: NA
v_gene: TRBV5-1
CDR3nt: TGCGCCAGCAGCTTGGCCGGGGGCGAGCAGTACTTC
CDR3aa: CASSLAGGEQYF

j_gene: TRBJ2-7
abundance: NA
d_gene: NA
v_gene: TRBV7-2
CDR3nt: TGTGCCAGCAGCGTAGACAGCTACGAGCAGTACTTC
CDR3aa: CASSVDSYEQYF

j_gene: TRBJ1-1
abundance: once
d_gene: TRBD1
v_gene: TRBV14
CDR3nt: TGTGCCAGCAGCCAAGCCCCTCCGGGACAGGGGGCCACTGAAGCTTTCTTT
CDR3aa: CASSQAPPGQGATEAFF

j_gene: TRBJ1-2
abundance: NA
d_gene: TRBD1
v_gene: TRBV6-5
CDR3nt: TGTGCCAGCAGTAGGACAGGGAACTATGGCTACACCTTC
CDR3aa: CASSRTGNYGYTF

j_gene: TRBJ2-5
abundance: NA
d_gene: NA
v_gene: TRBV6-1
CDR3nt: TGTGCCAGCAGTCAACAAACTGGGGTCGGGGAGACCCAGTACTTC
CDR3aa: CASSQQTGVGETQYF

j_gene: TRBJ2-7
abundance: NA
d_gene: TRBD1
v_gene: TRBV9
CDR3nt: TGTGCCAGCAGCGCGGACCCGGGACAGGGAAACGAGCAGTACTTC
CDR3aa: CASSADPGQGNEQYF

j_gene: TRBJ1-3
abundance: NA
d_gene: NA
v_gene: TRBV4-1
CDR3nt: TGCGCCAGCAGCCAAGCCGACTCTGGAAACACCATATATTTT
CDR3aa: CASSQADSGNTIYF

j_gene: TRBJ1-6
abundance: NA
d_gene: TRBD1
v_gene: TRBV5-5
CDR3nt: TGTGCCAGCAGTTACACCGGGACAGGGTATTCACCCCTCCACTTT
CDR3aa: CASSYTGTGYSPLHF

j_gene: TRBJ2-7
abundance: NA
d_gene: TRBD2
v_gene: TRBV7-9
CDR3nt: TGTGCCAGCAGCCCGACAGCGGGAGGGTACTACGAGCAGTACTTC
CDR3aa: CASSPTAGGYYEQYF

j_gene: TRBJ1-3
abundance: NA
d_gene: TRBD1
v_gene: TRBV12-5
CDR3nt: TGTGCTAGTGGGCTCACTCGGGACAGGGGGCCTGGAAACACCATATATTTT
CDR3aa: CASGLTRDRGPGNTIYF

j_gene: TRBJ2-7
abundance: NA
d_gene: NA
v_gene: TRBV6-5
CDR3nt: TGTGCCAGCAGTAACGGGCCCTACGAGCAGTACTTC
CDR3aa: CASSNGPYEQYF

j_gene: TRBJ2-7
abundance: once
d_gene: TRBD1
v_gene: TRBV6-1
CDR3nt: TGTGCCAGCAGTGAAGACAGGGGGATTTACGAGCAGTACTTC
CDR3aa: CASSEDRGIYEQYF

j_gene: TRBJ2-2
abundance: NA
d_gene: TRBD2
v_gene: TRBV5-1
CDR3nt: TGCGCCAGCAGAACACTAGCGGGGGACACCGGGGAGCTGTTTTTT
CDR3aa: CASRTLAGDTGELFF

j_gene: TRBJ1-1
abundance: NA
d_gene: NA
v_gene: TRBV11-1
CDR3nt: TGTGCCAGCAGCCCTACCGGAGCTGTGAACACTGAAGCTTTCTTT
CDR3aa: CASSPTGAVNTEAFF

j_gene: TRBJ1-1
abundance: NA
d_gene: NA
v_gene: TRBV28
CDR3nt: TGTGCCAGCAGTTATGGGAACACTGAAGCTTTCTTT
CDR3aa: CASSYGNTEAFF

j_gene: TRBJ2-7
abundance: NA
d_gene: NA
v_gene: TRBV11-1
CDR3nt: TGTGCCAGCAGTCATAGCTCCTACGAGCAGTACTTC
CDR3aa: CASSHSSYEQYF

j_gene: TRBJ2-7
abundance: NA
d_gene: TRBD2
v_gene: TRBV28
CDR3nt: TGTGCCAGCAGTCTGGGACTAGCGGTCTACGAGCAGTACTTC
CDR3aa: CASSLGLAVYEQYF

j_gene: TRBJ2-7
abundance: once
d_gene: NA
v_gene: TRBV7-9
CDR3nt: TGTGCCAGCAGCCTCGCGACCTACGAGCAGTACTTC
CDR3aa: CASSLATYEQYF

j_gene: TRBJ2-3
abundance: NA
d_gene: TRBD1
v_gene: TRBV7-9
CDR3nt: TGTGCCAGCAGCCATACAGGGGGCGAAGGAACAGATACGCAGTATTTT
CDR3aa: CASSHTGGEGTDTQYF

j_gene: TRBJ1-4
abundance: NA
d_gene: NA
v_gene: TRBV4-1
CDR3nt: TGCGCCAGCAGCCAAGATAGCAGAAGTTCGGATAAACTGTTTTTT
CDR3aa: CASSQDSRSSDKLFF

j_gene: TRBJ1-1
abundance: NA
d_gene: NA
v_gene: TRBV2
CDR3nt: TGTGCCAGCGGCGGGATGAACACTGAAGCTTTCTTT
CDR3aa: CASGGMNTEAFF

j_gene: TRBJ1-6
abundance: NA
d_gene: NA
v_gene: TRBV6-6
CDR3nt: TGTGCCAGCAGCCGGGATGGTGTGTCTGACCCACCCCTCCACTTT
CDR3aa: CASSRDGVSDPPLHF

j_gene: TRBJ2-5
abundance: NA
d_gene: NA
v_gene: TRBV11-2
CDR3nt: TGTGCCAGCAGCTTAGTTTCGGGAGCCCTTCAAGAGACCCAGTACTTC
CDR3aa: CASSLVSGALQETQYF

j_gene: TRBJ2-5
abundance: NA
d_gene: NA
v_gene: TRBV11-3
CDR3nt: TGTGCCAGCAGCTCATGGGAGAGTCCAGAGACCCAGTACTTC
CDR3aa: CASSSWESPETQYF

j_gene: TRBJ1-3
abundance: NA
d_gene: NA
v_gene: TRBV2
CDR3nt: TGTGCCAGCAGTCCCCGAGCGAGGGGACTCGGAAACACCATATATTTT
CDR3aa: CASSPRARGLGNTIYF

j_gene: TRBJ2-1
abundance: NA
d_gene: NA
v_gene: TRBV2
CDR3nt: TGTGCCAGCACATCGGAGGCCGCCTACAATGAGCAGTTCTTC
CDR3aa: CASTSEAAYNEQFF

j_gene: TRBJ2-7
abundance: NA
d_gene: NA
v_gene: TRBV2
CDR3nt: TGTGCCAGCAGTAGGCCTGCGGGCAGCAACTACGAGCAGTACTTC
CDR3aa: CASSRPAGSNYEQYF

j_gene: TRBJ1-4
abundance: NA
d_gene: TRBD1
v_gene: TRBV7-9
CDR3nt: TGTGCCAGCAGCCAAGGGACAGCCGCCACAACTAATGAAAAACTGTTTTTT
CDR3aa: CASSQGTAATTNEKLFF

j_gene: TRBJ2-1
abundance: NA
d_gene: TRBD2
v_gene: TRBV5-1
CDR3nt: TGCGCCAGCAGCGCGACTAGCGGAACATACAATGAGCAGTTCTTC
CDR3aa: CASSATSGTYNEQFF